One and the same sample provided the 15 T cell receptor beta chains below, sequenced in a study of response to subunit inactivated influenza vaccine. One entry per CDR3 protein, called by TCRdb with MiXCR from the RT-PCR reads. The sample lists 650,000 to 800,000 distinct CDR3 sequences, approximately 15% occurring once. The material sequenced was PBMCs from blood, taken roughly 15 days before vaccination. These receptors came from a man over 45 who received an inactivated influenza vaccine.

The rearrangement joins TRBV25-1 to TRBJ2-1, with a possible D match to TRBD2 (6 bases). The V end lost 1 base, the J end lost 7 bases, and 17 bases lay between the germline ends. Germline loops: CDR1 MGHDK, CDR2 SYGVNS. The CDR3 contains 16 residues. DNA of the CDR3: TGTGCCAGCAGTGAATTAGGAAGTGGGGGGTCGAATGAGCAGTTCTTC. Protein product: CASSELGSGGSNEQFF.

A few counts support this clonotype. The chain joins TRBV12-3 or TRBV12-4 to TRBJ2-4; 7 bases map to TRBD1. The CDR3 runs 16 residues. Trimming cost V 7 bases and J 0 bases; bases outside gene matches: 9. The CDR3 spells CASKGTDFLAKNIQYF. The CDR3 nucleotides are TGTGCCAGCAAAGGGACAGACTTCCTAGCCAAAAACATTCAGTACTTC.

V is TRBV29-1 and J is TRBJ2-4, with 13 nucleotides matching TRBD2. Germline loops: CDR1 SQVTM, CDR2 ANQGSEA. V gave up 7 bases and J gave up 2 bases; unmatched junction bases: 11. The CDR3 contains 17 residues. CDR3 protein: CSGRLAGGEGTKNIQYF. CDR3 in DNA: TGCAGCGGTCGACTAGCGGGGGGAGAAGGGACCAAAAACATTCAGTACTTC.

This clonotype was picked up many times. CDR3 DNA sequence: TGCAGTGCTCCTAGCGGGGGGGTCTTGTATGGCACAGATACGCAGTATTTT. It encodes CSAPSGGVLYGTDTQYF. The chain employs TRBV20-1 and TRBJ2-3, with 12 bases aligning to TRBD2. Germline values: CDR1 DFQATT, CDR2 SNEGSKA (reference sequence). After removal of 5 bases from V and 1 base from J, the junction contained 10 bases not matched to a gene. This CDR3 region has 17 residues.

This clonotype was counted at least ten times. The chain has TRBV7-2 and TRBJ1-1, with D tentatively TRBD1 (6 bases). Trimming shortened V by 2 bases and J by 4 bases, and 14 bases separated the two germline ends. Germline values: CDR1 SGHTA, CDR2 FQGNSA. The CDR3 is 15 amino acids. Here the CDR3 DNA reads TGTGCCAGCAGCTTAAATCCGGGGGGCGTCACTGAAGCTTTCTTT. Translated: CASSLNPGGVTEAFF.

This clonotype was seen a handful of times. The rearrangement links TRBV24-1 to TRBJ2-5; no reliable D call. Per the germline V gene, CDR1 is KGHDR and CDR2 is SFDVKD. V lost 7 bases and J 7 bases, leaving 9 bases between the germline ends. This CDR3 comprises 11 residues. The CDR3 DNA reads TGTGCCACCAGCATTGGAGCGACCCAGTACTTC. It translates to CATSIGATQYF.

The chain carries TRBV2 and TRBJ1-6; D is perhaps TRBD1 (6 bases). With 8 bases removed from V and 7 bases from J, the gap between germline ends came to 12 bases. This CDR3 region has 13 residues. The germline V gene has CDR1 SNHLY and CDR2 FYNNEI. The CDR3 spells CASLRTENSPLHF. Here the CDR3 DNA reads TGTGCCAGCCTGCGGACAGAAAATTCACCCCTCCACTTT. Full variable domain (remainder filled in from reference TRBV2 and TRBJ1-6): EPEVTQTPSHQVTQMGQEVILRCVPISNHLYFYWYRQILGQKVEFLVSFYNNEISEKSEIFDDQFSVERPDGSNFTLKIRSTKLEDSAMYFCASLRTENSPLHFGNGTRLTVT.

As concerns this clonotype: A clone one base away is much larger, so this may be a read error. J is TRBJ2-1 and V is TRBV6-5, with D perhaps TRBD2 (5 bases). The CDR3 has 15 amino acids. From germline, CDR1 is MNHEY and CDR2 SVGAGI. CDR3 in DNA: TGTGCCAGCAGTTACATCACGGGGTGGACCAATGAGAAGTTCTTC. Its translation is CASSYITGWTNEKFF.

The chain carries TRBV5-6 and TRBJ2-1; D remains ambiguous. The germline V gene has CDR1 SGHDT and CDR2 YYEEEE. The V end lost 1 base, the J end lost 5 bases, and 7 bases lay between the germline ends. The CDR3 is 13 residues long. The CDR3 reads CASSLMMNNEQFF. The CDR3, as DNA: TGTGCCAGCAGCTTGATGATGAACAATGAGCAGTTCTTC.

This chain's CDR3 is CASSSKNGNLGSETQYF. CDR3 coding DNA: TGTGCCAGCAGCTCAAAGAATGGGAACTTGGGGTCCGAGACCCAGTACTTC. The chain uses TRBV7-2 and TRBJ2-5; D gene uncertain. CDR3 size: 17 residues. The germline V gene encodes CDR1 SGHTA and CDR2 FQGNSA. The germline V and J ends were trimmed by 4 bases and 5 bases, with 23 bases remaining between them. Combining the CDR3 with reference TRBV7-2 and TRBJ2-5 gives the whole variable domain GAGVSQSPSNKVTEKGKDVELRCDPISGHTALYWYRQSLGQGLEFLIYFQGNSAPDKSGLPSDRFSAERTGGSVSTLTIQRTQQEDSAVYLCASSSKNGNLGSETQYFGPGTRLLVL.

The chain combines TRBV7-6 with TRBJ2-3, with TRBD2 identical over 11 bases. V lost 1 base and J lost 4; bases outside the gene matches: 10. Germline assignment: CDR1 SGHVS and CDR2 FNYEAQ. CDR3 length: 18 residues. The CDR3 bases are TGTGCCAGCAGCTTAGAAGGTCCTAGCGGGGGGTCGGCAGATACGCAGTATTTT. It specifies CASSLEGPSGGSADTQYF.

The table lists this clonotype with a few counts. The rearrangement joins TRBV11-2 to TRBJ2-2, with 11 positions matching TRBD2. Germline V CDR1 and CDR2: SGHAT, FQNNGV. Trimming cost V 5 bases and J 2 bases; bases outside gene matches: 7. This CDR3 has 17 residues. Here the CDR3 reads CASSPGLAGTNTGELFF. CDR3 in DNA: TGTGCCAGCAGCCCCGGACTAGCGGGCACTAACACCGGGGAGCTGTTTTTT.

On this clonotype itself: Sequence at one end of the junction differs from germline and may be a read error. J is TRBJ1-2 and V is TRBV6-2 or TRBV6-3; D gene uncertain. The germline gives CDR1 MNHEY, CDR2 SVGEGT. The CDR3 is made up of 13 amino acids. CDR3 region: CASSYGLNFGYTF. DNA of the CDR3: TGTGCCAGCAGTTACGGACTCAACTTTGGCTACACCTTC.

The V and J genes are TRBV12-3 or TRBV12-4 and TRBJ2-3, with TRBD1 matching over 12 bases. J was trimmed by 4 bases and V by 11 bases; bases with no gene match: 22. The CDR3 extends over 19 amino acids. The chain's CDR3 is CALSLVSGQGAARSDTQYF. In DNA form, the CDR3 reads TGTGCCCTCAGTCTAGTTTCGGGACAGGGGGCAGCAAGGTCAGATACGCAGTATTTT.

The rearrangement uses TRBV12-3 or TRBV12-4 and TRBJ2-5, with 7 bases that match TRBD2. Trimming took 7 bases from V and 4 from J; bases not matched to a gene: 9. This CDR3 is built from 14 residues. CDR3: CASNKGAGVETQYF. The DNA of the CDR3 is TGTGCCAGCAACAAAGGTGCGGGAGTAGAGACCCAGTACTTC.